The T cell receptor (beta chain) described here comes from a study of blood T cells in healthy people across ages. Study-level points and caveats: Relative to aged donors, long-lived donors carried more naive CD4+ cells and displayed higher diversity.

The table lists this clonotype with a count of one. Its antigen is not known. Combining a sample-barcoded 5' primer with a J-beta primer mix, a second PCR ran for roughly 6 to 11 cycles. From the 5' RACE reads, TCRdb called clonotypes with MiXCR, one entry per CDR3 protein. The table lists about 680,000 distinct CDR3 sequences, about half of them singletons. The CDR3 loop spans 17 amino acids. Germline V lookup: CDR1 LGHNA, CDR2 YSLEER. The ends lost 2 bases at V and 8 bases at J; junction bases unmatched: 13. The sequenced sample was blood. This chain connects TRBV4-3 to TRBJ2-1, with 9 nucleotides matching TRBD2. The receptor comes from a woman aged 60-70 years in good health. CDR3 region: CASSQTTLAGKRYEQFF. The CDR3, as DNA: TGCGCCAGCAGCCAAACAACCCTAGCGGGAAAACGGTATGAGCAGTTCTTC.